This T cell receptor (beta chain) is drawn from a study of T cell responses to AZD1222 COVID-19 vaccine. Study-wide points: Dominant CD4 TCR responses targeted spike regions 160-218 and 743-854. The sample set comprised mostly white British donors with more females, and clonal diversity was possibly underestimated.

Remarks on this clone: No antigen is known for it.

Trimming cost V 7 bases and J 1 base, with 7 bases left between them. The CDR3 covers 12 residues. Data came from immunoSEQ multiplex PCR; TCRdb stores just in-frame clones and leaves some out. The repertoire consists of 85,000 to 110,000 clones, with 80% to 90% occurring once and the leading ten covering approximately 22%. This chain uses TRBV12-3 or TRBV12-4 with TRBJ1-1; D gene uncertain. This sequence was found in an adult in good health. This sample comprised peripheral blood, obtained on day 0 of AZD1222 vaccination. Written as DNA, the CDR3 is TGTGCCAGCAAGCATCAGAACACTGAAGCTTTCTTT. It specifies CASKHQNTEAFF.